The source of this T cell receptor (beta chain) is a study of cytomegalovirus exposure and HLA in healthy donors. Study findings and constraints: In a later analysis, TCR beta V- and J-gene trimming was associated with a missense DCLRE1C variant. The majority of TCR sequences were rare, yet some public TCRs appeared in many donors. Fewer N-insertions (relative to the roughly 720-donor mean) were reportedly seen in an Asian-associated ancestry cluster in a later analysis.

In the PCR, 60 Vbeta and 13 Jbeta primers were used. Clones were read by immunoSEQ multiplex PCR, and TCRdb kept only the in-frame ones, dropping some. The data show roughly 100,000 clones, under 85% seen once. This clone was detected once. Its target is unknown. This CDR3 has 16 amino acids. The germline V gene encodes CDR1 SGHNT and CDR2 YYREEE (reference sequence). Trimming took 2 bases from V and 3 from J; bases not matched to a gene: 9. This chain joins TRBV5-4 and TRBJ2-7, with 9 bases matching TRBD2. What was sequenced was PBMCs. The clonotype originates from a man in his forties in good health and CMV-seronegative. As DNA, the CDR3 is TGTGCCAGCAGCTTCGGTGGCGGGGGGGCAATCTACGAGCAGTACTTC. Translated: CASSFGGGGAIYEQYF.